Below are 30 T cell receptor beta chains sequenced from a single sample in a study of post-analysis software for immune sequencing data. General study points: TRBV segments more frequent in patients than in controls numbered five and included TRBV5-6, TRBV5-1 and TRBV20-1.

Prepared TCR beta cDNA libraries contained unique molecular identifiers. TCRdb re-called the PCR reads through MiXCR, storing one row per CDR3 protein. The sample contains a few hundred thousand distinct CDR3 sequences, roughly 36% of which appear only once. Their target antigens are unknown. The sequencing input was blood. The receptors were sampled from a girl aged 10 to 17 with multiple sclerosis.

This clonotype was seen repeatedly, ten times or more. The CDR3 DNA reads as TGTGCCAGCAGCCCGGCGGGGGCGACCTACGAGCAGTACTTC. It codes for CASSPAGATYEQYF. The gene calls are TRBV5-6 and TRBJ2-7, with a weak D call TRBD2 (7 bases). There are 14 residues in the CDR3. The V and J ends lost 4 bases and 2 bases respectively, with 13 bases between them. CDR1 is SGHDT, CDR2 YYEEEE, per germline.

V is TRBV4-3 and J is TRBJ1-5; D may be TRBD1 (5 bases). This CDR3 has 17 residues. V lost 0 bases to trimming and J lost 3 bases, with 15 bases between them. Germline V gene lookup returns CDR1 LGHNA and CDR2 YSLEER. The CDR3 loop is CASSQDPYRTDNQPQHF. Written as DNA, the CDR3 is TGCGCCAGCAGCCAAGACCCTTACAGGACTGACAATCAGCCCCAGCATTTT.

The chain joins TRBV12-3 or TRBV12-4 to TRBJ1-2; D not resolved. The CDR3 covers 13 residues. Between the trimmed V and J ends, which lost 5 bases and 4 bases, there was a span of 11 bases. The CDR3 DNA follows: TGTGCCAGCAGTCCCGGGGAACCCTATGGCTACACCTTC. This gives the protein CASSPGEPYGYTF.

This clonotype was detected only a few times. V is TRBV9 and J is TRBJ1-1, with TRBD1 as a possible D gene (6 bases). This CDR3 has 11 amino acids. Germline V gene sequence: CDR1 SGDLS, CDR2 YYNGEE. Trimming cost V 3 bases and J 8 bases, with 8 bases left between them. The CDR3 sequence: CASSAGAEAFF. The CDR3 region has the DNA TGTGCCAGCAGCGCAGGGGCAGAAGCTTTCTTT. The whole variable domain, remainder taken from reference TRBV9 and TRBJ1-1, is DSGVTQTPKHLITATGQRVTLRCSPRSGDLSVYWYQQSLDQGLQFLIQYYNGEERAKGNILERFSAQQFPDLHSELNLSSLELGDSALYFCASSAGAEAFFGQGTRLTVV.

The rearrangement links TRBV6-2 or TRBV6-3 to TRBJ1-1; 8 bases agree with TRBD1. CDR1 and CDR2 (germline): MNHEY, SVGEGT. Unmatched junction bases numbered 9, after V lost 4 bases and J lost 8 bases. The CDR3 has 14 residues. Here the CDR3 DNA reads TGTGCCAGCAGTTTCGCAGGGGGCCGGGAGGAAGCTTTCTTT. Translation gives CASSFAGGREEAFF.

The V and J genes are TRBV20-1 and TRBJ2-1; either TRBD1 or TRBD2 may supply D (5 bases each). This CDR3 has 13 amino acids. Germline lookup yields CDR1 DFQATT and CDR2 SNEGSKA (reference sequence). The V and J ends lost 6 bases and 5 bases respectively, with 14 bases between them. For the CDR3, the DNA is TGCAGTGCGCCGGGACCAAGTCACAATGAGCAGTTCTTC. Translation: CSAPGPSHNEQFF.

The chain's CDR3 is CASSKRGSTDTQYF. As DNA, the CDR3 is TGTGCCAGCTCCAAGCGGGGGAGCACAGATACGCAGTATTTT. The chain combines TRBV6-2 or TRBV6-3 with TRBJ2-3; 8 nucleotides match TRBD2. CDR1 and CDR2 from the germline V gene are MNHEY and SVGEGT. This CDR3 spans 14 amino acids. The ends lost 8 bases at V and 0 bases at J; junction bases unmatched: 4.

This clonotype was recorded many times. The genes are TRBV12-3 or TRBV12-4 and TRBJ2-5, with 12 positions matching TRBD2. The CDR3 runs to 17 residues. V lost 5 bases and J lost 1; bases outside the gene matches: 8. CDR3: CASSPRLAGDSQETQYF. As DNA, the CDR3 is TGTGCCAGCAGTCCTAGACTAGCGGGGGACTCCCAAGAGACCCAGTACTTC.

The CDR3 DNA reads as TGCGCCAGCACTCCACTGGGGGGGAACTATGGCTACACCTTC. This codes for CASTPLGGNYGYTF. The rearrangement uses TRBV5-1 and TRBJ1-2, with a possible D match to TRBD1 (5 bases). Germline V CDR1 and CDR2: SGHRS, YFSETQ. Trimming took off 6 bases at V and 2 bases at J, with 14 bases between the two ends. The CDR3 runs 14 residues.

This clonotype was recorded a few times. The rearrangement joins TRBV6-1 to TRBJ1-4; a weak D match, TRBD1 (6 bases). CDR3 length: 16 residues. Trimming removed 0 bases at V and 3 bases at J, with 11 bases between. CDR1 MNHNS and CDR2 SASEGT come from the germline V gene. Here the CDR3 reads CASSEANRDPNEKLFF. The CDR3 DNA follows: TGTGCCAGCAGTGAAGCGAACAGGGACCCTAATGAAAAACTGTTTTTT.

The chain links TRBV27 to TRBJ2-7; 7 bases agree with TRBD1. V lost 2 bases, J lost 4 bases, and 5 bases stayed unmatched. There are 14 residues in the CDR3. The germline V gene encodes CDR1 MNHEY and CDR2 SMNVEV (reference sequence). DNA of the CDR3: TGTGCCAGCAGTTTACTGCCCAGGGGGTACGAGCAGTACTTC. It specifies CASSLLPRGYEQYF.

The chain recombines TRBV28 with TRBJ1-1, with 7 bases identical to TRBD1. CDR1 and CDR2 (germline): MDHEN, SYDVKM. After removal of 6 bases from V and 1 base from J, the junction contained 8 bases not matched to a gene. This CDR3 has 15 residues. CDR3 bases: TGTGCCAGCAGGGACGGGACAGCGGGGAACACTGAAGCTTTCTTT. Protein: CASRDGTAGNTEAFF.

This clonotype was seen ten or more times. The chain carries TRBV7-6 and TRBJ2-7, with 9 bases identical to TRBD1. This CDR3 is 14 amino acids long. Per germline, CDR1 SGHVS and CDR2 FNYEAQ. V dropped 3 bases and J dropped 2; count of bases not matched to a gene: 2. CDR3 sequence reads: CASSFRQGAYEQYF. Here the CDR3 DNA reads TGTGCCAGCAGCTTCCGACAGGGGGCCTACGAGCAGTACTTC.

The CDR3 nucleotides are TGTGCCAGCAGCTTAGAGCGCGTCAGGGTAGGGTCCTACGAGCAGTACTTC. Residues: CASSLERVRVGSYEQYF. The V call is TRBV11-2, the J call TRBJ2-5, with a tentative D call TRBD1 (5 bases). Near its end, the DNA agrees better with TRBJ2-7, so the J call may be wrong. The CDR3 has 17 residues. CDR1 SGHAT and CDR2 FQNNGV come from the germline V gene.

A remark on this clonotype: A junction end diverges from the germline sequence, so it may reflect a read error. The genes are TRBV7-3 and TRBJ1-1, with 9 bases identical to TRBD1. Germline V gives CDR1 SGHTA, CDR2 FQGTGA. The length of the CDR3 is 17 residues. CDR3 coding DNA: TGTACCAGCAGCCTACAGGGGGCGAGAGGGATGAACACTGAAGCTTTCTTT. Its translation is CTSSLQGARGMNTEAFF.

This clonotype has more than one count but fewer than ten. This chain joins TRBV2 and TRBJ2-7; D unresolved. The CDR3 totals 11 residues. V was pared by 8 bases and J by 3 bases, with 8 bases between. Per the germline V gene, CDR1 is SNHLY and CDR2 is FYNNEI. The CDR3 reads CASGRDYEQYF. The DNA for the CDR3 is TGTGCCAGCGGACGAGACTACGAGCAGTACTTC.

This chain uses TRBV20-1 with TRBJ2-1; 8 bases map to TRBD2. The CDR3 spans 14 residues. The germline V gene encodes CDR1 DFQATT and CDR2 SNEGSKA (reference sequence). With 3 bases clipped from V and 7 bases from J, the junction kept 8 bases outside the gene matches. The CDR3 loop reads CSARGSGGPNEQFF. CDR3 nucleotide sequence: TGCAGTGCTAGGGGGTCGGGGGGGCCAAATGAGCAGTTCTTC.

The chain carries TRBV7-8 and TRBJ1-1, with D unclear. Per the germline V gene, CDR1 is SGHVS and CDR2 is FQNEAQ. CDR3 size: 17 residues. V lost 4 bases and J lost 5, with 23 bases in between. The CDR3 loop reads CASSSGIAAREGTEAFF. As DNA, the CDR3 is TGTGCCAGCAGCTCAGGAATCGCGGCAAGGGAAGGGACTGAAGCTTTCTTT.

In regard to this clonotype: This may come from a read error, since a much larger clone is one base off. The chain joins TRBV20-1 to TRBJ2-1; tentatively, D is TRBD1 (6 bases). The germline V gene has CDR1 DFQATT and CDR2 SNEGSKA (reference sequence). Trimming took off 1 base at V and 10 bases at J, with 17 bases between the two ends. There are 14 residues in the CDR3. CDR3: CSARVTGALVEQFF. DNA of the CDR3: TGCAGTGCTAGAGTGACAGGAGCCTTGGTCGAGCAGTTCTTC.

As for this clonotype: Sequence at one end of the junction differs from germline and may be a read error. The chain has TRBV10-3 and TRBJ2-1; D remains ambiguous. The CDR3 extends over 14 amino acids. Germline V lookup: CDR1 ENHRY, CDR2 SYGVKD. CDR3 sequence (DNA): TGTGCCATCAGTGAGTCCTGGGTTCGGAATGAGCGGTTCTTC. It translates to CAISESWVRNERFF.

This clonotype was counted between two and nine times. The V gene is TRBV15, the J gene TRBJ2-1, with D perhaps TRBD2 (5 bases). Trimming cost V 1 base and J 3 bases, with 7 bases left between them. Germline CDR1 LNHNV, CDR2 YYDKDF (reference sequence). The CDR3 length is 14 residues. The CDR3 DNA is TGTGCCACCAGCAGAGCACGGGACTACAATGAGCAGTTCTTC. It specifies CATSRARDYNEQFF.

The V gene is TRBV7-9, the J gene TRBJ2-7, with D hard to call. CDR1 and CDR2 (germline): SEHNR, FQNEAQ (reference sequence). V lost 3 bases and J 1 base, leaving 7 bases between the germline ends. The CDR3 extends over 13 amino acids. The CDR3 DNA is TGTGCCAGCAGCTTTGGCAGATCCTACGAGCAGTACTTC. Translation gives CASSFGRSYEQYF. Full variable domain (missing parts from reference TRBV7-9 and TRBJ2-7): DTGVSQNPRHKITKRGQNVTFRCDPISEHNRLYWYRQTLGQGPEFLTYFQNEAQLEKSRLLSDRFSAERPKGSFSTLEIQRTEQGDSAMYLCASSFGRSYEQYFGPGTRLTVT.

CDR3 residues: CSVTRTGVNYEQYF. DNA of the CDR3: TGCAGTGTTACCCGGACAGGGGTAAACTACGAGCAGTACTTC. V gene TRBV20-1 combines with J gene TRBJ2-7, with TRBD1 matching over 9 bases. There are 14 residues in the CDR3. Germline V gene sequence: CDR1 DFQATT, CDR2 SNEGSKA (reference sequence). With V trimmed by 7 bases and J by 3 bases, 10 bases remained unmatched.

This CDR3 reads CASSSWTGGRHEQYF. The CDR3 nucleotides are TGTGCCAGCAGCTCCTGGACAGGAGGTCGACACGAGCAGTACTTC. The chain joins TRBV7-2 to TRBJ2-7; 7 bases agree with TRBD1. The CDR3 sequence is 15 residues long. The germline CDR1 and CDR2 sequences are SGHTA and FQGNSA. V shed 4 bases and J 5 bases; nucleotides not matched to a gene: 11.

This clonotype was seen more than once but under ten times. The rearrangement uses TRBV6-5 and TRBJ2-1; 8 positions match TRBD2. V was pared by 6 bases and J by 12 bases, with 13 bases of the junction left unmatched. CDR3 length: 14 amino acids. Germline CDR1 reads MNHEY; CDR2 reads SVGAGI. The CDR3 region is CASRPISQRGSQFF. The CDR3, as DNA: TGTGCCAGCAGGCCCATTTCTCAGCGGGGGTCGCAGTTCTTC.

The rearrangement joins TRBV2 to TRBJ2-1; the match to TRBD2 covers 9 bases. CDR3 length equals 16 residues. Germline CDR1 SNHLY, CDR2 FYNNEI. Trimming removed 4 bases from V and 4 bases from J; junction bases left unmatched: 8. CDR3: CASSGGGGVRYNEQFF. The CDR3 DNA is TGTGCCAGCAGTGGGGGCGGGGGGGTTCGGTACAATGAGCAGTTCTTC.

The chain combines TRBV12-3 or TRBV12-4 with TRBJ1-2, with D perhaps matching TRBD1 (6 bases). Trimming shortened V by 2 bases and J by 1 base, and 17 bases separated the two germline ends. The CDR3 extends over 17 amino acids. Here the CDR3 DNA reads TGTGCCAGCAGTTTACCCATCACAGGGACCCTTAACTATGGCTACACCTTC. It yields the protein CASSLPITGTLNYGYTF.

On this clonotype: This could be a read error, since a much larger clone is one nucleotide away. V is TRBV29-1 and J is TRBJ2-7, with 8 positions matching TRBD1. CDR1 is SQVTM and CDR2 is ANQGSEA in the germline V gene. The V segment lost 6 bases and the J segment 12 bases; nucleotides outside the gene matches: 16. CDR3 length: 13 amino acids. CDR3 region: CSVPGTGGETRYF. The CDR3 DNA sequence: TGCAGCGTCCCAGGGACAGGAGGGGAGACCCGGTACTTC.

This clonotype was counted between two and nine times. The rearrangement joins TRBV2 to TRBJ2-1, with D possibly TRBD2 on 6 matching bases. Germline V gene data show CDR1 as SNHLY and CDR2 as FYNNEI. This CDR3 has 12 amino acids. The ends were cut back, 3 bases at V and 9 bases at J, with 9 bases in the middle. The CDR3 protein is CASSEPGGEQFF. The DNA for the CDR3 is TGTGCCAGCAGTGAGCCCGGGGGTGAGCAGTTCTTC.

This clonotype occurred a few times. The chain employs TRBV5-8 and TRBJ2-3; 10 bases are shared with TRBD2. The germline CDR1 and CDR2 sequences are SGHTS and YDEGEE. J gave up 2 bases and V 0 bases, and 6 bases lay outside the gene matches. The CDR3 contains 17 residues. The CDR3 DNA reads TGTGCCAGCAGCTTGGGTGTTAGCGGGGGGTCCACAGATACGCAGTATTTT. Translating it yields CASSLGVSGGSTDTQYF.